This is a list of T cell receptor beta chains from one sample in a study of cytomegalovirus exposure and HLA in healthy donors. Repertoires were generated with immunoSEQ multiplex PCR, while TCRdb's copy carries only in-frame clones and drops some. This table holds 150,000 to 200,000 clones, approximately 79% found once. Sequencing was carried out using PBMCs. The receptor set was obtained from a man between 35 and 55 years old in good health and CMV-seropositive. CDR3s include the opening cysteine and the closing phenylalanine or tryptophan. The order of the fields is V gene, clone size, D gene, J gene, CDR3 DNA, CDR3 protein. The D gene is left open where the match is weak. Rows give clone size only sometimes, using once, few, many, or a class for an expanded clone.

V: TRBV6-6
size: -
D: TRBD2
J: TRBJ2-5
DNA: TGTGCCAGCAGTTATGCCCTGCTAGCGGGGGAAGAGACCCAGTACTTC
CDR3: CASSYALLAGEETQYF

V: TRBV29-1
size: few
D: -
J: TRBJ2-7
DNA: TGCAGCGTTGCGAGCAACTCCTACGAGCAGTACTTC
CDR3: CSVASNSYEQYF

V: TRBV7-7
size: -
D: -
J: TRBJ2-7
DNA: TGTGCTAGCAGCTTAAAGGTGGGCTCCCACTACGAGCAGTACTTC
CDR3: CASSLKVGSHYEQYF

V: TRBV30
size: -
D: TRBD1
J: TRBJ1-2
DNA: TGTGCCTGGAGTTGGGGGGACAGCTATGGCTACACCTTC
CDR3: CAWSWGDSYGYTF

V: TRBV14
size: -
D: -
J: TRBJ2-5
DNA: TGTGCCAGCAGCCAAGGCCCCAGGGGTGTAGAGACCCAGTACTTC
CDR3: CASSQGPRGVETQYF

V: TRBV6-6
size: -
D: -
J: TRBJ2-1
DNA: TGTGCCAGCAGTTATGGCGGGTATCTCTCCTACAATGAGCAGTTCTTC
CDR3: CASSYGGYLSYNEQFF

V: TRBV15
size: once
D: -
J: TRBJ1-2
DNA: TGTGCCACCAGGGGTACCGGGACATATAACTATGGCTACACCTTC
CDR3: CATRGTGTYNYGYTF

V: TRBV9
size: once
D: TRBD1
J: TRBJ1-1
DNA: TGTGCCAGCAGCCCGAGGACAGGGAACACTGAAGCTTTCTTT
CDR3: CASSPRTGNTEAFF

V: TRBV6-5
size: -
D: -
J: TRBJ2-3
DNA: TGTGCCAGCAGCCCCAGGACTCCGCGGGATACGCAGTATTTT
CDR3: CASSPRTPRDTQYF

V: TRBV18
size: -
D: TRBD2
J: TRBJ2-5
DNA: TGTGCCAGCTCACCACCGAGCGGACTAGCGGGGGGCCCAGATCTTCAAGAGACCCAGTACTTC
CDR3: CASSPPSGLAGGPDLQETQYF

V: TRBV6-6
size: -
D: TRBD1
J: TRBJ1-6
DNA: TGTGCCAGCAGTCCGAGACAGGGAACTTCTCATTCACCCCTCCACTTT
CDR3: CASSPRQGTSHSPLHF

V: TRBV7-6
size: -
D: -
J: TRBJ2-3
DNA: TGTGCCAGCACCCCAGGCGGGGATACGCAGTATTTT
CDR3: CASTPGGDTQYF

V: TRBV6-5
size: -
D: -
J: TRBJ2-7
DNA: TGTGCCAGCAGTACCAGGGGATCCTACGAGCAGTACTTC
CDR3: CASSTRGSYEQYF

V: TRBV14
size: -
D: TRBD1
J: TRBJ2-7
DNA: TGTGCCAGCAGCCAAGAGTGGGGCTTAGCAGGGGGCTTCAACGAGCAGTACTTC
CDR3: CASSQEWGLAGGFNEQYF

V: TRBV5-1
size: -
D: TRBD1
J: TRBJ2-7
DNA: TGCGCCAGCAGCTTGGACAGGGGAGCCTACGAGCAGTACTTC
CDR3: CASSLDRGAYEQYF

V: TRBV11-1
size: -
D: -
J: TRBJ1-1
DNA: TGTGCCAGCAGCTTAGCAGGGGCCCTGAACACTGAAGCTTTCTTT
CDR3: CASSLAGALNTEAFF

V: TRBV21-1
size: -
D: -
J: TRBJ1-5
DNA: TGTGCCAGCAGCATGACAGGGGGGGAGGCCGAGAGGAATCAGCCCCAGCATTTT
CDR3: CASSMTGGEAERNQPQHF

V: TRBV28
size: -
D: -
J: TRBJ2-2
DNA: TGTGCCAGCAGTTTGGCAGGGCCCACCGGGGAGCTGTTTTTT
CDR3: CASSLAGPTGELFF

V: TRBV4-1
size: -
D: -
J: TRBJ2-1
DNA: TGCGCCAGCAGCCAACGTTACTCGACTAGTGGGTACAATGAGCAGTTCTTC
CDR3: CASSQRYSTSGYNEQFF

V: TRBV6-6
size: -
D: -
J: TRBJ2-2
DNA: TGTGCCAGCACTCCCTCTGAGGGGGTGCGGGGGGAGCTGTTTTTT
CDR3: CASTPSEGVRGELFF

V: TRBV14
size: -
D: TRBD2
J: TRBJ2-1
DNA: TGTGCCAGCAGCCAAGATGGGACTAGCGGACACAATGAGCAGTTCTTC
CDR3: CASSQDGTSGHNEQFF

V: TRBV9
size: -
D: TRBD2
J: TRBJ2-3
DNA: TGTGCCGTAAGAAAGGGAGCGGGGGGGAGCACAGATACGCAGTATTTT
CDR3: CAVRKGAGGSTDTQYF

V: TRBV19
size: -
D: -
J: TRBJ1-1
DNA: TGTGCCAGTAGTATCGGGGTTTCTGAAGCTTTCTTT
CDR3: CASSIGVSEAFF

V: TRBV7-9
size: -
D: -
J: TRBJ1-3
DNA: TGTGCCAGCAGCTCAGGGGAATACGGAAACACCATATATTTT
CDR3: CASSSGEYGNTIYF

V: TRBV19
size: once
D: -
J: TRBJ2-7
DNA: TGTGCCAGTAGTATCGAAGCGGCCAGGCGGTACGAGCAGTACTTC
CDR3: CASSIEAARRYEQYF

V: TRBV18
size: -
D: -
J: TRBJ1-3
DNA: TGTGCCAGCTCACCACCAGGACCCCGGGAGGCAAACACCATATATTTT
CDR3: CASSPPGPREANTIYF

V: TRBV30
size: -
D: TRBD1
J: TRBJ1-6
DNA: TGTGCCTGGATGACAGGGGGGGGTTCACCCCTCCACTTT
CDR3: CAWMTGGGSPLHF

V: TRBV7-3
size: -
D: -
J: TRBJ1-2
DNA: TGTGCCAGCAGCCCGACCGCTGGGGCAGGGGGCTACACCTTC
CDR3: CASSPTAGAGGYTF

V: TRBV10-2
size: few
D: TRBD2
J: TRBJ2-3
DNA: TGCGCCAGCAGTGGGGAAGCGGGGGGCCGCAACCCCACAGATACGCAGTATTTT
CDR3: CASSGEAGGRNPTDTQYF

V: TRBV30
size: few
D: -
J: TRBJ2-2
DNA: TGTGCCTGGAGTGCCCGTGTCGCCGGGGAGCTGTTTTTT
CDR3: CAWSARVAGELFF

V: TRBV6-5
size: -
D: -
J: TRBJ1-5
DNA: TGTGCCAGCAGTCCCCTAGGTAGCAATCAGCCCCAGCATTTT
CDR3: CASSPLGSNQPQHF

V: TRBV18
size: -
D: -
J: TRBJ2-1
DNA: TGTGCCAGCTCACCTTACAGGGAAAGGTCCTACAATGAGCAGTTCTTC
CDR3: CASSPYRERSYNEQFF

V: TRBV6-5
size: -
D: TRBD1
J: TRBJ2-7
DNA: TGTGCCAGCACGGCGGGACAGGGCGGCTACGAGCAGTACTTC
CDR3: CASTAGQGGYEQYF

V: TRBV7-9
size: -
D: TRBD1
J: TRBJ2-7
DNA: TGTGCCAGCAGCTTAACCGGACAGGGCGCAAACGAGCAGTACTTC
CDR3: CASSLTGQGANEQYF

V: TRBV19
size: -
D: TRBD1
J: TRBJ2-7
DNA: TGTGCCAGTAGTATCATAGGGGGCGACTCCTACGAGCAGTACTTC
CDR3: CASSIIGGDSYEQYF

V: TRBV4-2
size: few
D: TRBD2
J: TRBJ2-2
DNA: TGTGCCAGCAGCCAAGCTTGGGGGGGGTATAACACCGGGGAGCTGTTTTTT
CDR3: CASSQAWGGYNTGELFF

V: TRBV10-3
size: few
D: TRBD1
J: TRBJ1-1
DNA: TGTGCCATCAGTGCCAGACAGGGATTGGGCACTGAAGCTTTCTTT
CDR3: CAISARQGLGTEAFF

V: TRBV7-8
size: once
D: -
J: TRBJ2-5
DNA: TGTGCCAGCAGCTTAGGACAGTTCCAAGAGACCCAGTACTTC
CDR3: CASSLGQFQETQYF

V: TRBV6-1
size: many
D: TRBD1
J: TRBJ1-1
DNA: TGTGCCAGCAGTGTTGGGACAGACCCGAGCACTGAAGCTTTCTTT
CDR3: CASSVGTDPSTEAFF

V: TRBV15
size: -
D: TRBD1
J: TRBJ2-2
DNA: TGTGCCACCAGTCGCGACAGGGGTAACACCGGGGAGCTGTTTTTT
CDR3: CATSRDRGNTGELFF

V: TRBV27
size: -
D: -
J: TRBJ1-1
DNA: TGTGCCAGCAGTCCGCCCGCGGGGGCTGAAGCTTTCTTT
CDR3: CASSPPAGAEAFF

V: TRBV5-4
size: once
D: TRBD2
J: TRBJ2-7
DNA: TGTGCCAGCAGCTCCGGGACTAGCGGGGAATACGAGCAGTACTTC
CDR3: CASSSGTSGEYEQYF

V: TRBV7-2
size: -
D: -
J: TRBJ1-1
DNA: TGTGCCAGCAGGGGCAGGGAACACACTGAAGCTTTCTTT
CDR3: CASRGREHTEAFF

V: TRBV19
size: -
D: TRBD1
J: TRBJ2-5
DNA: TGTGCCAGCAGGGGGCTCGGGGGACAGACCCAGTACTTC
CDR3: CASRGLGGQTQYF

V: TRBV2
size: -
D: TRBD1
J: TRBJ2-3
DNA: TGTGCCAGCAGCCTACAGGGGGCGGGTACGCAGTATTTT
CDR3: CASSLQGAGTQYF

V: TRBV27
size: -
D: -
J: TRBJ1-4
DNA: TGTGCCAGCAGACCCAGCGCAACTAATGAAAAACTGTTTTTT
CDR3: CASRPSATNEKLFF

V: TRBV27
size: -
D: -
J: TRBJ1-1
DNA: TGTGCCAGCAGGACGCCTTCGGGCACTGAAGCTTTCTTT
CDR3: CASRTPSGTEAFF

V: TRBV30
size: -
D: TRBD1
J: TRBJ1-6
DNA: TGTGCCTGCAGCGTGGACAGGTATAATTCACCCCTCCACTTT
CDR3: CACSVDRYNSPLHF

V: TRBV5-1
size: few
D: -
J: TRBJ1-1
DNA: TGCGCCAGCAGCTTGGCGGGAATCACTGAAGCTTTCTTT
CDR3: CASSLAGITEAFF

V: TRBV5-6
size: -
D: TRBD1
J: TRBJ1-3
DNA: TGTGCCAGCAGCTTGGGGACAGGGGCATACACCATATATTTT
CDR3: CASSLGTGAYTIYF

V: TRBV6-1
size: -
D: TRBD1
J: TRBJ1-3
DNA: TGTGCCAGCAGTGCCCCTACCCGGGACAGGGTGCTCTCTCTGGGAAACACCATATATTTT
CDR3: CASSAPTRDRVLSLGNTIYF